Each of the 24 T cell receptor beta chains below was sequenced from the same sample in a study of early T cells in non-severe SARS-CoV-2 infection. TCRdb re-called the 5' RACE reads with MiXCR, one entry per CDR3 protein. The table records tens of thousands of distinct CDR3 sequences, roughly 15% of them present only once. The sample taken for sequencing was whole blood. The origin of the receptors is an adult who was a healthcare worker with PCR-confirmed SARS-CoV-2 infection or an uninfected control (not recorded which).

The chain recombines TRBV15 with TRBJ1-1; no firm D call. Per germline, CDR1 LNHNV and CDR2 YYDKDF (reference sequence). Trimming took off 3 bases at V and 0 bases at J, with 11 bases between the two ends. The CDR3 contains 15 residues. The CDR3 DNA follows: TGTGCCACCAGCAGGACCACTCGGTTGAACACTGAAGCTTTCTTT. Protein sequence: CATSRTTRLNTEAFF.

This clonotype was found a few times. The chain joins TRBV3-1 to TRBJ2-1; D possibly corresponds to TRBD2 (6 bases). This CDR3 has 18 residues. CDR1 and CDR2 from the germline V gene are LGHDT and YNNKEL (reference sequence). Trimming removed 0 bases from V and 4 bases from J, with 19 bases in between. The CDR3 bases are TGTGCCAGCAGCCAAGACCCTAGCGTTCACCCGGCGTACAATGAGCAGTTCTTC. This translates into CASSQDPSVHPAYNEQFF.

The V call is TRBV4-3, the J call TRBJ1-1; D not certain. Trimming left V 1 base short and J 1 base short, with 7 bases between. This CDR3 region has 14 residues. Germline CDR1 reads LGHNA; CDR2 reads YSLEER. CDR3 nucleotides: TGCGCCAGCAGCCAAGTCACGGGGAACACTGAAGCTTTCTTT. This translates into CASSQVTGNTEAFF.

CDR3 loop: CASSADISGSPLHF. The CDR3 DNA reads TGTGCCAGCAGCGCAGACATATCCGGGTCACCCCTCCACTTT. The V gene is TRBV7-2, the J gene TRBJ1-6, with no clear D. Germline V gene sequence: CDR1 SGHTA, CDR2 FQGNSA. V was cut by 5 bases and J by 10 bases, with 15 bases left in between. The CDR3 runs 14 residues. Based on the CDR3 plus reference TRBV7-2 and TRBJ1-6, the full variable domain is GAGVSQSPSNKVTEKGKDVELRCDPISGHTALYWYRQSLGQGLEFLIYFQGNSAPDKSGLPSDRFSAERTGGSVSTLTIQRTQQEDSAVYLCASSADISGSPLHFGNGTRLTVT.

This clonotype has a count of ten or more. This chain connects TRBV29-1 to TRBJ1-3, with 8 nucleotides matching TRBD1. The trim removed 7 bases at V and 2 bases at J, leaving 10 bases unmatched. CDR1 is SQVTM, CDR2 ANQGSEA, per germline. The CDR3 spans 15 residues. The CDR3 bases are TGCAGCGCATATCACGGACAGGGTACTGGAAACACCATATATTTT. It translates to CSAYHGQGTGNTIYF.

This rearrangement joins TRBV10-3 to TRBJ2-7, with TRBD2 matching 7 bases. The germline gives CDR1 ENHRY, CDR2 SYGVKD. This CDR3 is built from 13 residues. The junction had 10 bases not matched to a gene; V was cut back by 8 bases and J by 6 bases. As DNA, the CDR3 is TGTGCCATCGGGGAGGGTCGTGAGGTCGAGCAGTACTTC. Amino acid sequence: CAIGEGREVEQYF.

This chain joins TRBV10-3 and TRBJ2-5; TRBD2 matches at 7 bases. The CDR3 covers 13 residues. V dropped 11 bases and J dropped 4; count of bases not matched to a gene: 10. Germline V CDR1 and CDR2: ENHRY, SYGVKD. As DNA, the CDR3 is TGTGCCGCCAGGGTCGGGGGGACAGAGACCCAGTACTTC. Its protein product is CAARVGGTETQYF.

This chain uses TRBV6-6 with TRBJ1-3, with D possibly TRBD1 on 5 matching bases. Germline V lookup: CDR1 MNHNY, CDR2 SVGAGI (reference sequence). The germline V and J ends were trimmed by 7 bases and 3 bases, with 16 bases remaining between them. This CDR3 comprises 15 residues. The CDR3 DNA is TGTGCCAGCACTGGGGGGGTAGCTCGTGGAAACACCATATATTTT. The encoded protein is CASTGGVARGNTIYF.

The chain uses TRBV4-3 and TRBJ2-3; 11 bases are a match to TRBD2. The CDR3 sequence is 16 residues long. Germline trimming cut 2 bases from V and 8 bases from J; bases unmatched to any gene: 9. CDR1 and CDR2 from the germline V gene are LGHNA and YSLEER. CDR3 DNA sequence: TGCGCCAGCAGCCAACCGGGACTAGCGGAGCCAGTTACGCAGTATTTT. Protein product: CASSQPGLAEPVTQYF.

In its sample, this clonotype was seen many times. The genes are TRBV12-3 or TRBV12-4 and TRBJ1-5; TRBD1 matches at 7 bases. The CDR3 is 15 amino acids. J lost 3 bases, V lost 5 bases, and 7 bases had no gene match. CDR3 region: CASSPLGQNNQPQHF. CDR3 DNA: TGTGCCAGCAGTCCTTTGGGACAGAACAATCAGCCCCAGCATTTT.

This clonotype appeared a few times. The chain has TRBV28 and TRBJ1-4; TRBD1 aligns across 8 bases. V was pared by 6 bases and J by 8 bases, with 5 bases of the junction left unmatched. From germline, CDR1 is MDHEN and CDR2 SYDVKM. The length of the CDR3 is 13 residues. In DNA form, the CDR3 reads TGTGCCAGCAGACAACAGGGGGGAGAAAAACTGTTTTTT. It is translated as CASRQQGGEKLFF.

V usage is TRBV6-2 or TRBV6-3 and J usage is TRBJ1-2; 8 bases line up with TRBD1. This CDR3 contains 16 residues. The junction had 14 bases not matched to a gene; V was cut back by 6 bases and J by 5 bases. CDR1 MNHEY and CDR2 SVGEGT come from the germline V gene. The CDR3 reads CASRKGGTGSLYGYTF. The CDR3 bases are TGTGCCAGCAGGAAGGGCGGGACAGGCTCCCTTTATGGCTACACCTTC.

CDR3 in DNA: TGCAGCGTTGCCCAGGGTGGGAGCGAGCAGTACTTC. Translated, it gives CSVAQGGSEQYF. The V and J genes are TRBV29-1 and TRBJ2-7; D tentatively reads TRBD1 or TRBD2 (5 bases each). This CDR3 contains 12 residues. The V and J ends lost 4 bases and 6 bases respectively, with 13 bases between them. In germline, CDR1 is SQVTM, CDR2 ANQGSEA.

V usage is TRBV2 and J usage is TRBJ2-5; D call uncertain. The CDR3 sequence is 14 residues long. Looked up from germline, CDR1 is SNHLY and CDR2 is FYNNEI. The V gene lost 7 bases and the J gene lost 5 bases, with 17 bases spanning the gap. In DNA form, the CDR3 reads TGTGCCAGCAAGTCGTATCGAATCGGGGAGACCCAGTACTTC. Amino acids: CASKSYRIGETQYF.

This clonotype was seen more than once but under ten times. This chain links TRBV14 with TRBJ1-2; 7 nucleotides agree with TRBD1. Germline V CDR1 and CDR2: SGHDN, FVKESK. Trimming took 4 bases from V and 8 from J; bases not matched to a gene: 10. The CDR3 runs to 14 residues. In DNA form, the CDR3 reads TGTGCCAGCAGCCCCTGGGACAGATCTCGGGGCTACACCTTC. Protein: CASSPWDRSRGYTF.

In this sample, this clonotype turned up a few times. V and J are TRBV11-3 and TRBJ2-3, with a tentative D call TRBD1 (5 bases). Trimming removed 5 bases from V and 2 bases from J, with 11 bases in between. The CDR3 contains 14 residues. Germline loops: CDR1 SGHNT, CDR2 YENEEA. The chain's CDR3 is CASSPRQTTDTQYF. The CDR3 bases are TGTGCCAGCAGCCCCCGACAGACCACAGATACGCAGTATTTT. Full variable domain (outside the CDR3, taken from reference TRBV11-3 and TRBJ2-3): EAGVVQSPRYKIIEKKQPVAFWCNPISGHNTLYWYLQNLGQGPELLIRYENEEAVDDSQLPKDRFSAERLKGVDSTLKIQPAELGDSAVYLCASSPRQTTDTQYFGPGTRLTVL.

V gene TRBV28 combines with J gene TRBJ2-1; no reliable D call. The CDR3 runs 11 residues. Germline V CDR1 and CDR2: MDHEN, SYDVKM. Between the trimmed V and J ends, which lost 6 bases and 8 bases, there was a span of 8 bases. The DNA for the CDR3 is TGTGCCAGCAGGGCAGTCTATGAGCAGTTCTTC. Translated, it gives CASRAVYEQFF.

The CDR3, as DNA: TGCAGCGTTGAAGAGACAGCGGGCGGAAACACCATATATTTT. Its protein is CSVEETAGGNTIYF. V and J are TRBV29-1 and TRBJ1-3, with D perhaps matching TRBD1 (5 bases). Germline V lookup: CDR1 SQVTM, CDR2 ANQGSEA. The CDR3 runs 14 residues. The V gene lost 0 bases and the J gene lost 4 bases, with 10 bases spanning the gap.

The chain carries TRBV3-1 and TRBJ2-7, with D unresolved. The CDR3 has 15 amino acids. V lost 4 bases to trimming and J lost 0 bases, with 13 bases between them. Per germline, CDR1 LGHDT and CDR2 YNNKEL (reference sequence). CDR3 amino acids: CASSLSTVSSYEQYF. The CDR3 region has the DNA TGTGCCAGCAGCCTGTCGACGGTCAGCTCCTACGAGCAGTACTTC.

The CDR3 nucleotides read TGTGCCAGCAGTCCGGACAGCCCGCCCTACGAGCAGTACTTC. This gives the protein CASSPDSPPYEQYF. This chain joins TRBV27 and TRBJ2-7; weak D call: TRBD1 (6 bases). Deletions cut 5 bases from V and 2 bases from J, with 13 bases between. CDR1 is MNHEY, CDR2 SMNVEV, per germline (reference sequence). This CDR3 has 14 amino acids.

In this sample, this clonotype turned up many times. The chain has TRBV6-2 or TRBV6-3 and TRBJ2-7; weak D call: TRBD1 (6 bases). Germline-derived CDR1 and CDR2 are MNHEY and SVGEGT. The CDR3 has 15 residues. V was trimmed by 3 bases and J by 12 bases, leaving 24 bases between them. In nucleotides, the CDR3 is TGTGCCAGCAGTTATTCAAACGAGATACAGGGATCACGGTACTTC. It is translated as CASSYSNEIQGSRYF.

This clonotype showed up many times. The chain is built from TRBV6-2 or TRBV6-3 and TRBJ2-5; 14 bases agree with TRBD2. The CDR3 runs 16 residues. After removal of 5 bases from V and 2 bases from J, the junction contained 4 bases not matched to a gene. Germline V gene data show CDR1 as MNHEY and CDR2 as SVGEGT. The CDR3 DNA follows: TGTGCCAGCAGTCGCGGACTAGCGGGGGGTCAAGAGACCCAGTACTTC. This gives the protein CASSRGLAGGQETQYF.

This clonotype was counted ten times or more. This rearrangement joins TRBV18 to TRBJ1-1; tentatively, D is TRBD1 (5 bases). Germline V lookup: CDR1 KGHSH, CDR2 LQKENI. The CDR3 sequence is 15 residues long. V lost 2 bases and J lost 1, with 11 bases in between. CDR3 sequence: CASSPRDRSNTEAFF. DNA of the CDR3: TGTGCCAGCTCACCAAGAGACAGATCGAACACTGAAGCTTTCTTT. The full variable domain, in which reference TRBV18 and TRBJ1-1 provide the parts outside the CDR3, is NAGVMQNPRHLVRRRGQEARLRCSPMKGHSHVYWYRQLPEEGLKFMVYLQKENIIDESGMPKERFSAEFPKEGPSILRIQQVVRGDSAAYFCASSPRDRSNTEAFFGQGTRLTVV.

This rearrangement joins TRBV7-9 to TRBJ1-1; TRBD1 matches at 10 bases. V shed 5 bases, J shed 4 bases, and the junction held 4 bases outside the gene matches. Germline CDR1 SEHNR, CDR2 FQNEAQ (reference sequence). The CDR3 covers 14 residues. The CDR3: CASSRQGAGTEAFF. The CDR3 DNA reads TGTGCCAGCAGCAGACAGGGGGCGGGCACTGAAGCTTTCTTT.